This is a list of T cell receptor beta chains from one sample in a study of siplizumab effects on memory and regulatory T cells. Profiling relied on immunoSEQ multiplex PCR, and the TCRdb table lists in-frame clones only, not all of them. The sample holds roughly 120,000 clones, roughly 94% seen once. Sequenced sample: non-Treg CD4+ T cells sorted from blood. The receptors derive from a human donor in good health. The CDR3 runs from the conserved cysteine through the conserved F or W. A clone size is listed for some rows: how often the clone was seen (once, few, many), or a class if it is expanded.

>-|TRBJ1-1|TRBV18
CASSPSVNTEAFF
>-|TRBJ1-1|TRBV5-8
CASIQGVSHTEAFF
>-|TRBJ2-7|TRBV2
CASCGSPYEQYF
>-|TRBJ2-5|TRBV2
CAGLAGNEETQYF
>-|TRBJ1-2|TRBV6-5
CASSYSIQGWYGYTF
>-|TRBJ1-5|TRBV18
CASSPIGGDQPQHF
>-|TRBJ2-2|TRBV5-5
CASTLGLFMDRELFF
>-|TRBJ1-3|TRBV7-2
CASSLSRNTIYF
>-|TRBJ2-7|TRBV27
CASSPQTGPYEQYF
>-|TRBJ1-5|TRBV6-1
CASKAGAGGNQPQHF
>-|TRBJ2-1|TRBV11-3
CASSFAGSNEQFF
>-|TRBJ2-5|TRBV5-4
CASSLAMGTVEGKETQYF
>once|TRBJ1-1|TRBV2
CASSEALTRAGAFF
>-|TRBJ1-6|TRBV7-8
CASSRTGGNSPLHF
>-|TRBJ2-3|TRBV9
CASSAGRSIADTQYF
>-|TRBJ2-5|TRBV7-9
CASTPDRANQETQYF
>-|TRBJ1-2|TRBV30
CAWSAARHFQSGSRGYTF
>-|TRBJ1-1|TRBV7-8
CASSLEETNTEAFF
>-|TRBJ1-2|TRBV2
CASSSGGAGYGYTF
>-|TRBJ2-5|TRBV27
CASSFRTSLRETQYF
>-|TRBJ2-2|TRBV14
CASSPWGRGNTGELFF
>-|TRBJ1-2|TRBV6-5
CASWGGNYGYTF
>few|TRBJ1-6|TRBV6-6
CASSYNRGRSPLHF
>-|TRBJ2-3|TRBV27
CASSFRRDATDTQYF
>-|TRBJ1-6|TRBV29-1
CSVATEVNSPLHF
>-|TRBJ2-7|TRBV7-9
CASSLDRGVQYF
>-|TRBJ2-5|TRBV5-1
CASTRGYQETQYF
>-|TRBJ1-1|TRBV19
CASSSQGATEAFF
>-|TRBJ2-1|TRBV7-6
CASSTGQGVHNEQFF
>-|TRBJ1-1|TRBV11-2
CASSPRVVRGAFF
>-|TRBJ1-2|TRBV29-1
CSVTDRALPYGYTF
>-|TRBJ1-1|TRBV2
CASSPGSYTEAFF
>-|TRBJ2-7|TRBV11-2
CASSFGEGYEQYF
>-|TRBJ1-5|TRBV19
CASSIRRDRLNQPQHF
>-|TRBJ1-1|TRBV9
CASSARHTRDTEAFF
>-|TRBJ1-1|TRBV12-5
CASGLATGGAGPEAFF
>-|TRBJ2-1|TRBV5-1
CASGLQPAVDYNEQFF
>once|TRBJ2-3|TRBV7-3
CASSARQGRTDTQYF
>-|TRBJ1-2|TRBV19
CASETGNQYGYTF
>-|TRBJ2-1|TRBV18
CASSPNTGSLAGVHNEQFF
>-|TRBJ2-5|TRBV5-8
CASSRGDRGRETQYF
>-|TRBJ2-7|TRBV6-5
CATYLAGGGEQYF
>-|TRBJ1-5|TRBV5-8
CASSLAAGGQPQHF
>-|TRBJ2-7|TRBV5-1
CASSLAPAGDSYEQYF
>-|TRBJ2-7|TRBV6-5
CASSLGLARSYEQYF
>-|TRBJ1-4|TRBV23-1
CASSPKGQPLRATREKLFF